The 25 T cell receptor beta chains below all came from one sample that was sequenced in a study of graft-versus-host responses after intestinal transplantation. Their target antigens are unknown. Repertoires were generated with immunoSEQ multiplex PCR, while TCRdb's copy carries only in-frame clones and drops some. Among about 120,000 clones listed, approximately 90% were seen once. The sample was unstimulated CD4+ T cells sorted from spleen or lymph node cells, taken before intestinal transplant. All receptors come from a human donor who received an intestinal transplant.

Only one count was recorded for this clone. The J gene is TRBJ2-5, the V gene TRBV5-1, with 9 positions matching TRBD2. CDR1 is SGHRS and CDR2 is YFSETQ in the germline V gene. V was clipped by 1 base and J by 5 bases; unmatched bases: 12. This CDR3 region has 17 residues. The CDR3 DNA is TGCGCCAGCAGCTTGTCGCGTGGCGGGGGGGTAACGGAGACCCAGTACTTC. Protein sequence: CASSLSRGGGVTETQYF.

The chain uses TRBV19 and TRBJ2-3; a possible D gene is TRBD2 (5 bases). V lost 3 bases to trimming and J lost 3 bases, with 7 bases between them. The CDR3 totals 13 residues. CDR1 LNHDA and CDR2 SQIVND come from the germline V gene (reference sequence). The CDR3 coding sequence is TGTGCCAGTAGTATGACGGGAACAGATACGCAGTATTTT. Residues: CASSMTGTDTQYF. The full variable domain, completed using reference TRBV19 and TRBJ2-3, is DGGITQSPKYLFRKEGQNVTLSCEQNLNHDAMYWYRQDPGQGLRLIYYSQIVNDFQKGDIAEGYSVSREKKESFPLTVTSAQKNPTAFYLCASSMTGTDTQYFGPGTRLTVL.

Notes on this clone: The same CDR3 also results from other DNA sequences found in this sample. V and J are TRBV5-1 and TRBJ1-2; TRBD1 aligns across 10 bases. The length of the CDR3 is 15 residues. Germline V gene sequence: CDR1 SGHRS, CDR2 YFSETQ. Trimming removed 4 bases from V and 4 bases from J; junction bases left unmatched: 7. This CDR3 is CASSKGQGRSYGYTF. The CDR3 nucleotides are TGCGCCAGCAGCAAGGGACAGGGGAGGAGCTATGGCTACACCTTC.

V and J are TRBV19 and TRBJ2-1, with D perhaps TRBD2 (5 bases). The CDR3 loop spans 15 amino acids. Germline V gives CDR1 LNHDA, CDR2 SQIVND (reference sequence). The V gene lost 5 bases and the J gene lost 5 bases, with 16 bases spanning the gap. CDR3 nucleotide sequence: TGTGCCAGTAGTGGGCCCCTAGCCGCAGACAATGAGCAGTTCTTC. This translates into CASSGPLAADNEQFF.

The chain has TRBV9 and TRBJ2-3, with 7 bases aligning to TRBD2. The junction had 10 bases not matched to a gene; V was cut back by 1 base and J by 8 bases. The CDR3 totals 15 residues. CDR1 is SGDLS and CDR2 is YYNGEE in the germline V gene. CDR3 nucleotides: TGTGCCAGCAGCGTACTCGGGAGGCCGAGGGGTACGCAGTATTTT. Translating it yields CASSVLGRPRGTQYF.

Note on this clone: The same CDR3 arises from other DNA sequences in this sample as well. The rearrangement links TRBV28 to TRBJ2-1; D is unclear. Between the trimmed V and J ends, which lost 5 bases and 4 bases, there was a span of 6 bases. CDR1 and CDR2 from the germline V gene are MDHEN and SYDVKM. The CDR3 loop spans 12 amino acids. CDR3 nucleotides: TGTGCCAGCAGTGTTCTTTACAATGAGCAGTTCTTC. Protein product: CASSVLYNEQFF.

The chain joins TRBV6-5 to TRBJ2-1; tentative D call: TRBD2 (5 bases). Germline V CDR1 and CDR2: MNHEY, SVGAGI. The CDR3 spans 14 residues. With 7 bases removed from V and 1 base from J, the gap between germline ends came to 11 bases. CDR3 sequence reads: CASTPRRSYNEQFF. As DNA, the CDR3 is TGTGCCAGCACCCCACGGAGGTCCTACAATGAGCAGTTCTTC.

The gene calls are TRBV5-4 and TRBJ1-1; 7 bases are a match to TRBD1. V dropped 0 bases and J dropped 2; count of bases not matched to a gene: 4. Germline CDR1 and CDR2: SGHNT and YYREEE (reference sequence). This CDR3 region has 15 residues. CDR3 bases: TGTGCCAGCAGCTTGGGGGGGGACAGAAACACTGAAGCTTTCTTT. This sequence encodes CASSLGGDRNTEAFF.

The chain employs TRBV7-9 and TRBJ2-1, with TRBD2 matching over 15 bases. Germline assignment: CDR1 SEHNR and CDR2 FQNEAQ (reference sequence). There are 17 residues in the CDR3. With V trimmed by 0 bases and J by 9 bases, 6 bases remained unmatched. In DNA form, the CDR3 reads TGTGCCAGCAGCTTAGCCCGGACTAGCGGGGGGGATTCTGAGCAGTTCTTC. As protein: CASSLARTSGGDSEQFF.

CDR3 loop: CASSITGVGTNEKLFF. CDR3 nucleotide sequence: TGCGCCAGCAGCATTACAGGGGTAGGAACTAATGAAAAACTGTTTTTT. The chain uses TRBV5-1 and TRBJ1-4, with 7 bases that match TRBD1. CDR1 SGHRS and CDR2 YFSETQ come from the germline V gene. The CDR3 runs to 16 residues. Trimming removed 4 bases from V and 1 base from J; junction bases left unmatched: 7. The variable domain in full, with the rest retrieved from reference TRBV5-1 and TRBJ1-4, is KAGVTQTPRYLIKTRGQQVTLSCSPISGHRSVSWYQQTPGQGLQFLFEYFSETQRNKGNFPGRFSGRQFSNSRSEMNVSTLELGDSALYLCASSITGVGTNEKLFFGSGTQLSVL.

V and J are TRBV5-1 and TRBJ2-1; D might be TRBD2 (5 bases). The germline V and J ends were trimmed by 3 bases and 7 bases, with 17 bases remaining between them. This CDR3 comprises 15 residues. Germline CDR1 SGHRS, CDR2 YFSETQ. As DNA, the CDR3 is TGCGCCAGCAGCTCGGACCTCGGACTTTTAAATGAGCAGTTCTTC. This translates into CASSSDLGLLNEQFF.

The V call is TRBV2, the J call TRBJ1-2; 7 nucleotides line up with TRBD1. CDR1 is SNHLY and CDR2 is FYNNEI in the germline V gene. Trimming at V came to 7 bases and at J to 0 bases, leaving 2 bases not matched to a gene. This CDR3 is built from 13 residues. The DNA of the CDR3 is TGTGCCAGCACAGGGGGAGCTAACTATGGCTACACCTTC. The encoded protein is CASTGGANYGYTF.

The chain's CDR3 is CASTPTSQETQYF. The CDR3 bases are TGTGCCAGCACCCCTACTAGCCAAGAGACCCAGTACTTC. This chain joins TRBV7-2 and TRBJ2-5; perhaps TRBD2 as D (5 bases). Trimming removed 7 bases at V and 1 base at J, with 10 bases between. The CDR3 is 13 residues long. CDR1 is SGHTA, CDR2 FQGNSA, per germline.

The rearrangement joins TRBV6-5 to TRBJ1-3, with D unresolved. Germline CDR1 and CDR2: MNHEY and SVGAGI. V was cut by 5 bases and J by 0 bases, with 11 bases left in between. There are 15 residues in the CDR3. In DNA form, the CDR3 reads TGTGCCAGCAGTCGCAGTTTCTCCTCTGGAAACACCATATATTTT. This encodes CASSRSFSSGNTIYF.

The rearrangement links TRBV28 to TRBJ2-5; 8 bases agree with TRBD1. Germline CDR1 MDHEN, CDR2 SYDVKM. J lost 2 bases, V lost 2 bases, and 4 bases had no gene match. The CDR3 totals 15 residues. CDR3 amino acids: CASSLTGGGQETQYF. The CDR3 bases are TGTGCCAGCAGTTTAACAGGGGGTGGGCAAGAGACCCAGTACTTC.

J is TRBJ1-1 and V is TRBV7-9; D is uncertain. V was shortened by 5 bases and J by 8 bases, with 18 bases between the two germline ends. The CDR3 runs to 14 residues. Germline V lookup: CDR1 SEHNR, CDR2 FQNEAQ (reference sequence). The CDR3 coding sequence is TGTGCCAGCAGCCTACGTGTACAGAGTAACGAAGCTTTCTTT. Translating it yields CASSLRVQSNEAFF.

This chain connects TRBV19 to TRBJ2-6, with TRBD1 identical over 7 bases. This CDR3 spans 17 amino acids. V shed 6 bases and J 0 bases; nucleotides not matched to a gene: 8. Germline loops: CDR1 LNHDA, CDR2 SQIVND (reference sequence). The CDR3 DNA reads TGTGCCAGTAGCGGGGTCAGGGGGTTCTCTGGGGCCAACGTCCTGACTTTC. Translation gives CASSGVRGFSGANVLTF.

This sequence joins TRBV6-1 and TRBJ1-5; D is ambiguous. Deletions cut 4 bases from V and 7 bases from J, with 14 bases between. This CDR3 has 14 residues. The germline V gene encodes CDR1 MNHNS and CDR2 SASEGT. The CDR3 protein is CASSGSQVRQPQHF. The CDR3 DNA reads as TGTGCCAGCAGTGGATCTCAGGTGCGACAGCCCCAGCATTTT.

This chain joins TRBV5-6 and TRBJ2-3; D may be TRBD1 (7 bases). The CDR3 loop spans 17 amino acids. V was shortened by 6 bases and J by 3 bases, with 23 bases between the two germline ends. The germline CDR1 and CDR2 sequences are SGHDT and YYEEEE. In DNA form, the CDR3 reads TGTGCCAGCATCTACCAAGGGTGGACAGGAGGGACAGATACGCAGTATTTT. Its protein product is CASIYQGWTGGTDTQYF.

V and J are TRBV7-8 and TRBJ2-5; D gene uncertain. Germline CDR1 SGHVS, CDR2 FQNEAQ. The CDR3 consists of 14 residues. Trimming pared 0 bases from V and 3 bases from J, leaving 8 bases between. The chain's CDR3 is CASSLARLKETQYF. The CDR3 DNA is TGTGCCAGCAGCTTAGCGCGCCTTAAAGAGACCCAGTACTTC.

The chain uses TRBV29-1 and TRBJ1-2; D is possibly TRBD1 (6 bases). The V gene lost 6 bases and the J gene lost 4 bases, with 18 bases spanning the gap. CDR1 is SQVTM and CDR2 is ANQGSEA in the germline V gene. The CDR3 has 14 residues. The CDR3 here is CSVVAPGTFYGYTF. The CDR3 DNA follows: TGCAGCGTCGTTGCGCCCGGGACATTCTATGGCTACACCTTC.

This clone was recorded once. CDR3 residues: CASSRLAGAPNEQFF. CDR3 in DNA: TGTGCCAGCAGCAGACTAGCGGGGGCCCCCAATGAGCAGTTCTTC. The V and J genes are TRBV6-5 and TRBJ2-1; TRBD2 matches 12 bases. Germline assignment: CDR1 MNHEY and CDR2 SVGAGI. V trimming: 6 bases; J trimming: 6 bases; junction bases outside the gene matches: 6. The CDR3 length is 15 residues.

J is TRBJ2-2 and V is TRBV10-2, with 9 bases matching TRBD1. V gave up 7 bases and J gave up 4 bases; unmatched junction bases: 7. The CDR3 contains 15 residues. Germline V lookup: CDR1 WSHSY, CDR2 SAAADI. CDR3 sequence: CASNWGDRATGELFF. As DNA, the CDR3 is TGCGCCAGCAATTGGGGGGACAGGGCCACCGGGGAGCTGTTTTTT.

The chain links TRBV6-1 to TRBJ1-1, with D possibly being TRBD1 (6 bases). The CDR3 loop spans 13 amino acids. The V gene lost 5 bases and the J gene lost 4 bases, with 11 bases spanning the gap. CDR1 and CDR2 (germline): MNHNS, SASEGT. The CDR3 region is CASSLQGLTEAFF. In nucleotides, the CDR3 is TGTGCCAGCAGTTTACAGGGTCTCACTGAAGCTTTCTTT.

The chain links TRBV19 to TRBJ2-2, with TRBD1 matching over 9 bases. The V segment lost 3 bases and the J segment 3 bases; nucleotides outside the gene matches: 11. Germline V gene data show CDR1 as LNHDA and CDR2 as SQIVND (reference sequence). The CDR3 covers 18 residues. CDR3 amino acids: CASSILVSTGGDTGELFF. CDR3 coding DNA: TGTGCCAGTAGTATTCTGGTATCGACAGGGGGTGACACCGGGGAGCTGTTTTTT. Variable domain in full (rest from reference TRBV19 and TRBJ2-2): DGGITQSPKYLFRKEGQNVTLSCEQNLNHDAMYWYRQDPGQGLRLIYYSQIVNDFQKGDIAEGYSVSREKKESFPLTVTSAQKNPTAFYLCASSILVSTGGDTGELFFGEGSRLTVL.